This T cell receptor beta chain emerged from a study of relationships among human T cell subsets. Notes on the study in general: Many CDR3s were shared across Th1, Th2 and regulatory subsets. Clones with over 100 reads held over 55% of CD8+ cytotoxic sequences.

The CDR3 spans 14 residues. Trimming took 6 bases from V and 0 from J, leaving 9 bases between them. Germline lookup yields CDR1 WSHSY and CDR2 SAAADI. Semiquantitative ARM-PCR amplified T cell receptor alpha and beta CDR3 regions from mRNA. Tagged nested gene-specific primers were used first, then communal superprimers amplified exponentially. MiXCR was run by TCRdb on the multiplex PCR reads, yielding one entry per CDR3 protein. This table has about 4,000 distinct CDR3 sequences, just over 50% appearing once. In the case of this clonotype: Antigen specificity is unknown.

CD4+CD25-CD294+ Th2 cells were bead-selected for CD294 once CD4+CD56+ natural killer T cells were depleted. The receptor was derived from a man aged 40-50 years in good health. Sequencing input: CD4+ Th2 cells sorted from blood. This rearrangement joins TRBV10-2 to TRBJ1-3; D ambiguous. The CDR3 sequence is CASRPGGSGNTIYF. CDR3 sequence (DNA): TGCGCCAGCAGGCCGGGAGGCTCTGGAAACACCATATATTTT.